This T cell receptor beta chain was obtained from a study of shared clonotypes between healthy human individuals (TCRdb year 2020). For the study in its entirety: The cohort included a few men and two women between 18 and 49 years of age. Between about 0.8 and 9 billion PBMCs per donor were obtained by leukapheresis. To increase sequencing depth and limit assay-specific biases, different laboratories used diverse techniques to prepare libraries and sequence TCR repertoires. The study deeply sequenced blood TCR repertoires of five healthy adults to estimate repertoire size and the extent of clonotype sharing between individuals. For each donor, CD4 naive and CD4 memory were each run on three plates, CD8 naive on two plates, and CD8 memory on one plate.

The donors were healthy, HIV-negative adults who had no recently reported acute infections or vaccinations. Every donor was a Caucasian adult living in Nashville, Tennessee, USA. CD4+ T cells were enriched through magnetic negative selection, after which naive cells were positively selected on CD45RA and the remaining negative fraction served as the memory subset. Blood was obtained by leukapheresis, after which PBMCs were separated by Ficoll-Histopaque density gradient centrifugation and cryopreserved in liquid nitrogen vapor phase. Analytical flow cytometry was used to check the purity and quantity of every magnetically sorted T cell population. Genomic DNA was isolated from every sorted fraction and measured by UV absorbance on a Nanodrop 2000c. CDR1 and CDR2 were assigned from the germline V gene as LGHNA and YSLEER. The CDR3 goes from the cysteine to the phenylalanine over 15 residues. Of the read, only the CDR3 DNA is kept; its 45 bases are in frame from base 1. The germline V and J ends show losses of 5 bases and 4 bases respectively, and no gene match explains 7 bases of the junction.

As to this clone: Its antigen target is currently unknown. No per-base quality is available; no much larger clone lies one base away.

Using the deep immunoSEQ assay, TCR CDR3 regions were amplified from genomic DNA by multiplex PCR. Extracted genomic DNA from each cell subset was distributed evenly across all wells of several immunoSEQ 96-well plates, and each plate was treated as a replicate. For sorted subsets, 200 to 250 ng of genomic DNA, equivalent to tens of thousands of T cell genomes, went into each replicate PCR. Purified libraries were quantified with a Qubit 3.0 fluorometer, sized on a Bioanalyzer 2100, and re-quantified with the KAPA Library Quantification kit. Every immunoSEQ 96-well plate was sequenced on a dedicated single-read 150-cycle Illumina NextSeq 550 flow cell. Regarding the original processing steps: Because only junctional sequences without quality scores were contained in the immunoSEQ output, filtering matching that applied to full-length reads could not be performed. Sequences were annotated with PyIR, a Python wrapper for IgBLAST v1.9, and V/J genes and CDR3 were assigned using IMGT germline references. Reads with weak V/J assignments (E-value above 1e-6), missing CDR3, stop codons, out-of-frame junctions, or ambiguous translated residues were removed. A V3J clonotype was defined by an identical inferred V gene, J gene, and CDR3 amino acid sequence. To compute the percentage overlap between repertoires, the number of shared unique clonotypes was divided by the size of the smaller repertoire. Richness of each repertoire was evaluated using RTK rarefaction, the Chao1 estimator, and Recon v2.1 estimates of unobserved clonotypes. For all TCRbeta clonotypes obtained by the gDNA method from a few donors, generation probabilities were computed with OLGA. Held by TCRdb, this immuneACCESS table contains in-frame sequences only and omits some clones. Under half of the omission traces to an unresolved V gene where checked; the cause of the rest is unknown. V and J calls and clone size are copied from that table; D and trimming were computed from the DNA. A total of about 2.3 million clones appear in this sample, around 92% of them only once. The ten largest clones add up to 0.37% of the sample.

What the authors observed across the whole study: Pairwise subsampling led to the expectation that sequencing depth would affect the degree of clonotype sharing among donors. Sampling was restricted to blood, and TCR repertoires in tissues likely differ from the TCR repertoires found in blood. Approximately 5% of naive CD4, roughly 3.6% of naive CD8, around 2.3% of memory CD4, and 0.4% of memory CD8 clonotypes were shared across a few donors. Incomplete sequencing was indicated by rarefaction of sorted-subset datasets, despite the large sequencing depth. Higher generation probabilities were observed for clonotypes shared by all four sorted-subset donors than for non-shared clonotypes. Naive subsets generally had larger estimated clonotype richness than memory subsets did. Because the study included only a small number of donors, the genetic and exposure-history diversity represented was limited.

This sequence uses TRBV4-3 and TRBJ1-2, with TRBD1 identical over 10 junction bases. Sequencing used naive CD4+ T cells from PBMCs. The intended sense of this specimen's cell subset or site label: CD45RA+ positively selected. The TCR was taken from a man aged 18 to 29 in good health. Some clones in this sample may be carry-over from other donors' samples. The DNA reads as follows: TGCGCCAGCAGCGAATCGGACAGGGGGGCCTATGGCTACACCTTC. Its product reads: CASSESDRGAYGYTF.